This TCR beta chain was recorded in a study of CD8+ T cells in alopecia areata. Across the study: A 6-month off-drug phase came after tofacitinib, which had lasted 6 to 18 months. Severity was scored as percentage of affected scalp area in treated patients. Overall study findings and caveats: Among patients, TCR sharing was less clear than in mice, a difference possibly due in part to HLA diversity in the patient population.

This clone was detected a few times. Its matching antigen is unknown. Between the trimmed V and J ends, which lost 6 bases and 6 bases, there was a span of 11 bases. Germline CDR1 reads MNHEY; CDR2 reads SVGAGI. The CDR3 covers 13 residues. Once RNA had been extracted, it was reverse transcribed into cDNA to act as the sequencing template. Libraries were prepared by immunoSEQ multiplex PCR; TCRdb keeps only in-frame clonotypes and omits some of them. The sample lists roughly 120,000 clones; roughly three fifths were seen once. Stated treatment: oral pan-JAK inhibitor, 5-10 mg twice daily. Peripheral blood and lesional scalp punch biopsies came from alopecia areata patients.

The chain recombines TRBV6-5 with TRBJ2-2; maybe TRBD1 (5 bases). The material sequenced was CD8+ T cells sorted from blood, taken at week 24, from a patient treated with tofacitinib. The source of this sequence is a human donor with alopecia areata. The CDR3 DNA reads TGTGCCAGCAGACAGGTTTTTGCCGGGGAGCTGTTTTTT. It encodes CASRQVFAGELFF.